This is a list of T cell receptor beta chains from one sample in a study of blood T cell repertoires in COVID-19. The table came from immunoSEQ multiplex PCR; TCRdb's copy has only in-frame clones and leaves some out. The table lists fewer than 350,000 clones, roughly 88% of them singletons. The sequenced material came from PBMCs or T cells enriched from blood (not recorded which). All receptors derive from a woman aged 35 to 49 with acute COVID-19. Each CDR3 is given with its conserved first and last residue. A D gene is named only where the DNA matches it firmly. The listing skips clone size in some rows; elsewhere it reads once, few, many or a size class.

CASSQPQGLVYGYTF	TGTGCCAGCAGCCAACCCCAGGGCTTGGTCTATGGCTACACCTTC	TRBJ1-2	NA	TRBV7-9	NA
CASSEGQQLREPQHF	TGTGCCAGCAGCGAGGGACAGCAGTTACGGGAGCCCCAGCATTTT	TRBJ1-5	TRBD1	TRBV7-9	once
CASSPHTDTQYF	TGTGCCAGCAGCCCCCACACAGATACGCAGTATTTT	TRBJ2-3	NA	TRBV14	NA
CASSSGQGALIGNQPQHF	TGTGCCAGCAGTTCCGGACAGGGGGCTCTTATCGGAAATCAGCCCCAGCATTTT	TRBJ1-5	TRBD1	TRBV6-2/TRBV6-3	NA
CASSKQGLGSPLHF	TGTGCCAGCAGCAAACAGGGGCTCGGTTCACCCCTCCACTTT	TRBJ1-6	TRBD1	TRBV9	NA
CASSLTSGGETQYF	TGTGCCAGCAGTCTTACTAGCGGGGGGGAGACCCAGTACTTC	TRBJ2-5	TRBD2	TRBV7-9	once
CASRPGTGGDTQYF	TGTGCCAGCAGGCCCGGGACAGGGGGAGATACGCAGTATTTT	TRBJ2-3	TRBD1	TRBV7-9	NA
CASSQEDRSVNSPLHF	TGTGCCAGCAGCCAAGAAGACAGGTCAGTGAATTCACCCCTCCACTTT	TRBJ1-6	NA	TRBV4-2	NA
CASTRREGGGYTF	TGTGCCAGCACCCGCCGGGAGGGAGGGGGCTACACCTTC	TRBJ1-2	NA	TRBV12-3/TRBV12-4	NA
CASSLGQGATEAFF	TGTGCCAGCAGCTTGGGGCAGGGGGCCACTGAAGCTTTCTTT	TRBJ1-1	TRBD1	TRBV5-4	NA
CATSDFRGYGYTF	TGTGCCACCAGTGATTTTAGAGGGTATGGCTACACCTTC	TRBJ1-2	NA	TRBV24-1	NA
CASSRAPGQGNYNEQFF	TGTGCCAGCAGCCGCGCGCCGGGACAGGGTAACTACAATGAGCAGTTCTTC	TRBJ2-1	TRBD1	TRBV14	NA
CASSFARYNEQFF	TGTGCCAGCAGTTTCGCCAGATACAATGAGCAGTTCTTC	TRBJ2-1	NA	TRBV28	NA
CASSPPHRTEAFF	TGTGCCAGCAGTCCTCCCCACAGGACTGAAGCTTTCTTT	TRBJ1-1	NA	TRBV6-5	once
CATSSYGTSGGKYNEQFF	TGTGCCACCAGTTCCTATGGGACTAGCGGGGGCAAATACAATGAGCAGTTCTTC	TRBJ2-1	TRBD2	TRBV24-1	NA
CASSPRGNYGYTF	TGTGCCAGCTCACCTAGGGGTAACTATGGCTACACCTTC	TRBJ1-2	NA	TRBV18	NA
CASSQQQGAGAIYF	TGTGCCAGCAGCCAACAACAGGGGGCAGGGGCCATATATTTT	TRBJ1-3	TRBD1	TRBV3-1/TRBV3-2	NA
CASSRGLAGDTQYF	TGTGCCAGCAGCCGAGGACTAGCGGGCGATACGCAGTATTTT	TRBJ2-3	TRBD2	TRBV11-2	NA
CASSLAGGRGNNEQFF	TGTGCCAGCAGCTTGGCCGGGGGGCGTGGCAACAATGAGCAGTTCTTC	TRBJ2-1	NA	TRBV5-4	once
CATERLSYNSPLHF	TGTGCCACCGAGAGACTTTCCTATAATTCACCCCTCCACTTT	TRBJ1-6	NA	TRBV28	NA
CASQGNYGYTF	TGTGCCTCACAGGGTAACTATGGCTACACCTTC	TRBJ1-2	NA	TRBV30	NA
CASSSGQGPNSPLHF	TGTGCCAGCAGTTCAGGACAGGGCCCTAATTCACCCCTCCACTTT	TRBJ1-6	TRBD1	TRBV6-5	NA
CASSLEHLGQGKQYF	TGTGCCAGCAGCTTAGAACACCTCGGACAGGGTAAGCAGTACTTC	TRBJ2-7	TRBD1	TRBV7-9	NA
CASSKRDGNYEQYF	TGTGCCAGCAGCAAGCGGGACGGGAACTACGAGCAGTACTTC	TRBJ2-7	TRBD2	TRBV7-9	NA
CATSRGGAGQETQYF	TGTGCCACCAGCAGGGGGGGTGCTGGGCAAGAGACCCAGTACTTC	TRBJ2-5	NA	TRBV15	NA
CASSLVRGGGDTQYF	TGTGCCAGCAGCTTGGTAAGGGGGGGCGGTGATACGCAGTATTTT	TRBJ2-3	NA	TRBV5-6	NA
CASSSDRGTEAFF	TGTGCCAGCAGCTCGGACAGAGGAACTGAAGCTTTCTTT	TRBJ1-1	NA	TRBV11-2	NA
CASSLLAGDGQETQYF	TGTGCCAGCTCGTTACTAGCGGGAGATGGGCAAGAGACCCAGTACTTC	TRBJ2-5	TRBD2	TRBV18	NA
CASRKQGAGANVLTF	TGTGCCAGCAGAAAACAGGGGGCTGGGGCCAACGTCCTGACTTTC	TRBJ2-6	TRBD1	TRBV6-5	NA
CASSHWTGMTEAFF	TGTGCCAGCAGCCACTGGACAGGGATGACTGAAGCTTTCTTT	TRBJ1-1	TRBD1	TRBV3-1/TRBV3-2	NA
CAISEGGVSSYEQYF	TGTGCCATCAGTGAGGGGGGCGTCAGCTCCTACGAGCAGTACTTC	TRBJ2-7	NA	TRBV10-3	NA
CASSPLASGRAGGTDTQYF	TGTGCCAGCAGCCCCCTCGCTAGCGGGAGGGCCGGGGGAACAGATACGCAGTATTTT	TRBJ2-3	TRBD2	TRBV3-1/TRBV3-2	NA
CASSLTRGYTGELFF	TGTGCCAGCAGCTTAACCCGGGGTTACACCGGGGAGCTGTTTTTT	TRBJ2-2	NA	TRBV7-8	NA
CASSPRRGEEQYF	TGTGCCAGCAGCCCTCGTAGGGGTGAGGAGCAGTACTTC	TRBJ2-7	NA	TRBV13	NA
CAWSLGQLDSPLHF	TGTGCCTGGAGTCTGGGACAGTTAGATTCACCCCTCCACTTT	TRBJ1-6	TRBD1	TRBV30	NA
CASGMYEQYF	TGTGCCAGCGGCATGTACGAGCAGTACTTC	TRBJ2-7	NA	TRBV28	NA
CASSGGPADTQYF	TGTGCCAGCAGTGGGGGCCCCGCAGATACGCAGTATTTT	TRBJ2-3	NA	TRBV25-1	once
CATSRDGGSSYNEQFF	TGTGCCACCAGCAGAGATGGAGGGAGCTCCTACAATGAGCAGTTCTTC	TRBJ2-1	NA	TRBV15	NA
CASSPRTSGGAGGELFF	TGCGCCAGCAGCCCGCGGACTAGCGGGGGGGCAGGCGGGGAGCTGTTTTTT	TRBJ2-2	TRBD2	TRBV4-1	NA
CSVDARGPGYTF	TGCAGCGTTGACGCGCGGGGGCCTGGCTACACCTTC	TRBJ1-2	NA	TRBV29-1	NA
CASSVGQYNSPLHF	TGTGCCAGCAGTGTGGGACAGTATAATTCACCCCTCCACTTT	TRBJ1-6	TRBD1	TRBV27	NA
CASSEDRGTEAFF	TGTGCCAGCAGTGAAGACAGGGGCACTGAAGCTTTCTTT	TRBJ1-1	TRBD1	TRBV6-4	NA
CASSLEPTGDYGYTF	TGTGCCAGCAGCTTAGAACCGACAGGGGACTATGGCTACACCTTC	TRBJ1-2	TRBD1	TRBV11-3	NA
CASSKAPGLAGVGSDTQYF	TGTGCCAGCAGCAAAGCTCCGGGACTAGCGGGAGTCGGCTCAGATACGCAGTATTTT	TRBJ2-3	NA	TRBV21-1	NA
CASSPSRDSPLHF	TGCGCCAGCAGCCCGTCCAGGGATTCACCCCTCCACTTT	TRBJ1-6	NA	TRBV5-1	NA
CATSDSGQASRYGYTF	TGTGCCACCAGTGATTCCGGACAGGCCTCTCGCTATGGCTACACCTTC	TRBJ1-2	TRBD1	TRBV24-1	NA
CASTPGDQPQHF	TGCGCCAGCACCCCGGGGGATCAGCCCCAGCATTTT	TRBJ1-5	NA	TRBV10-2	NA
CASSMDRGAFF	TGTGCCAGCAGCATGGACAGGGGAGCTTTCTTT	TRBJ1-1	TRBD1	TRBV2	NA
CASVGDEQFF	TGTGCCAGCGTAGGGGATGAGCAGTTCTTC	TRBJ2-1	NA	TRBV6-5	NA
CASSLYSNQPQHF	TGTGCCAGCAGTCTTTATAGCAATCAGCCCCAGCATTTT	TRBJ1-5	NA	TRBV2	NA
CASSLEGHSTGKLFF	TGTGCCAGCAGCTTGGAGGGACACTCAACGGGGAAACTGTTTTTT	TRBJ1-4	NA	TRBV5-5	NA
CATGQEGYEQYF	TGTGCCACAGGACAAGAAGGATACGAGCAGTACTTC	TRBJ2-7	NA	TRBV2	NA
CATSRALAGEKYEQYF	TGTGCCACCAGCAGAGCATTAGCGGGAGAGAAGTACGAGCAGTACTTC	TRBJ2-7	TRBD2	TRBV15	NA
CSASPRDRGSGIYGYTF	TGCAGTGCTAGTCCTAGGGACAGGGGAAGCGGGATTTATGGCTACACCTTC	TRBJ1-2	TRBD1	TRBV20-1	NA
CASSSGQTNTGELFF	TGTGCCAGCAGCTCTGGACAGACGAACACCGGGGAGCTGTTTTTT	TRBJ2-2	NA	TRBV7-9	NA
CAWSVGTSRQETQYF	TGTGCCTGGAGTGTGGGGACTAGCCGGCAAGAGACCCAGTACTTC	TRBJ2-5	TRBD2	TRBV30	NA
CASSATGDNEQFF	TGTGCCAGCAGTGCAACAGGAGACAATGAGCAGTTCTTC	TRBJ2-1	NA	TRBV2	NA
CASSLSGDTEAFF	TGTGCCAGCAGCTTATCGGGGGACACTGAAGCTTTCTTT	TRBJ1-1	NA	TRBV7-6	NA
CASSLYRAGELFF	TGTGCCAGCAGTTTATACAGAGCCGGGGAGCTGTTTTTT	TRBJ2-2	NA	TRBV27	NA
CASSLQGQYGYTF	TGTGCCAGCAGCCTACAGGGACAGTATGGCTACACCTTC	TRBJ1-2	TRBD1	TRBV7-9	NA